A selection of T cell receptor beta chains follows, all from one sample in a study of blood T cell repertoires in COVID-19. TCRdb's table, derived via immunoSEQ multiplex PCR, lists solely in-frame clones and lacks some. The repertoire holds under 200,000 clones, with 60% to 80% as singletons. The sample taken for sequencing was peripheral blood. These receptors all stem from a man aged 65-85 years with acute or convalescent COVID-19. Both conserved end residues are part of each CDR3. A D gene is named only where the DNA matches it firmly. The size entry is marked missing in some rows and otherwise reads once, few, many or a size class.

J gene: TRBJ1-5
D gene: NA
clone size: NA
V gene: TRBV15
CDR3 DNA: TGTGCCACCAGCATCCCTGATCAGCCCCAGCATTTT
CDR3 protein: CATSIPDQPQHF

J gene: TRBJ1-2
D gene: NA
clone size: NA
V gene: TRBV28
CDR3 DNA: TGTGCCAGCAGTAGACGGGGCTATGGCTACACCTTC
CDR3 protein: CASSRRGYGYTF

J gene: TRBJ2-3
D gene: NA
clone size: NA
V gene: TRBV5-1
CDR3 DNA: TGCGCCAGCAGCATTATGACAGAGACAGATACGCAGTATTTT
CDR3 protein: CASSIMTETDTQYF

J gene: TRBJ2-7
D gene: TRBD2
clone size: once
V gene: TRBV9
CDR3 DNA: TGTGCCAGCAGCGTAGGACCCCCGGGAGCGGGAGGCGCCTACGAGCAGTACTTC
CDR3 protein: CASSVGPPGAGGAYEQYF

J gene: TRBJ1-2
D gene: TRBD1
clone size: once
V gene: TRBV7-8
CDR3 DNA: TGTGCCAGCAGCCGAGCCGGGACAGGAGGGGGCTACACCTTC
CDR3 protein: CASSRAGTGGGYTF

J gene: TRBJ2-7
D gene: TRBD2
clone size: NA
V gene: TRBV12-5
CDR3 DNA: TGTGCTAGTGGTCCCCTGGGGGGGATCGGGGAGCAGTACTTC
CDR3 protein: CASGPLGGIGEQYF

J gene: TRBJ2-7
D gene: NA
clone size: NA
V gene: TRBV7-2
CDR3 DNA: TGTGCCAGCAGCCGATTCGGCTACGAGCAGTACTTC
CDR3 protein: CASSRFGYEQYF

J gene: TRBJ2-1
D gene: NA
clone size: NA
V gene: TRBV25-1
CDR3 DNA: TGTGCCAGCAGTGAAACGGTAGCGGCAAACAATGAGCAGTTCTTC
CDR3 protein: CASSETVAANNEQFF

J gene: TRBJ1-6
D gene: TRBD1
clone size: NA
V gene: TRBV5-4
CDR3 DNA: TGTGCCAGCAGCGGGGGGACAGGGGATTCCCTCCACTTT
CDR3 protein: CASSGGTGDSLHF

J gene: TRBJ2-1
D gene: NA
clone size: NA
V gene: TRBV6-1
CDR3 DNA: TGTGCCAGCAGTGAACTAGTGAGGGAGTCCGATGAGCAGTTCTTC
CDR3 protein: CASSELVRESDEQFF

J gene: TRBJ2-7
D gene: NA
clone size: NA
V gene: TRBV5-6
CDR3 DNA: TGTGCCAGCAGCTCTAGGACAGTTGGCTCCTACGAGCAGTACTTC
CDR3 protein: CASSSRTVGSYEQYF

J gene: TRBJ2-7
D gene: TRBD2
clone size: NA
V gene: TRBV19
CDR3 DNA: TGTGCCAGTAGTATCCGGGGGGGACGTGGGGCCTACGAGCAGTACTTC
CDR3 protein: CASSIRGGRGAYEQYF

J gene: TRBJ1-1
D gene: NA
clone size: NA
V gene: TRBV7-2
CDR3 DNA: TGTGCCAGCAGCTTAGCGGAGAGCACTGAAGCTTTCTTT
CDR3 protein: CASSLAESTEAFF

J gene: TRBJ2-2
D gene: TRBD1
clone size: NA
V gene: TRBV7-2
CDR3 DNA: TGTGCCAGCAGCTTAGGGACAGGGGGAATAAACACCGGGGAGCTGTTTTTT
CDR3 protein: CASSLGTGGINTGELFF

J gene: TRBJ1-3
D gene: NA
clone size: NA
V gene: TRBV3-1/TRBV3-2
CDR3 DNA: TGTGCCAGCAGCCAAGGGACTGAAGGAAACACCATATATTTT
CDR3 protein: CASSQGTEGNTIYF

J gene: TRBJ1-2
D gene: NA
clone size: NA
V gene: TRBV19
CDR3 DNA: TGTGCCAGTAACGAGAGGGGGAGAGATGATGGCTACACCTTC
CDR3 protein: CASNERGRDDGYTF